This entry describes one T cell receptor beta chain. Participants came from about two dozen US areas, aged roughly 18 to 89 years. Clinical history as reported by participants underpinned cohort assignment. The CDR3 has 12 amino acids. V shed 2 bases and J 6 bases; nucleotides not matched to a gene: 0. These data come from a study of blood T cell repertoires in COVID-19. Source study methods: Estimation of nucleated cell counts relied on the amplification of reference gene primers. Some clones are missing from TCRdb's copy, which holds only in-frame ones; the method was immunoSEQ multiplex PCR. V and J calls and clone size are copied from that table; D and trimming were computed from the DNA. The sample holds a few hundred thousand clones; 90% are singletons and the top ten take about 1.5%.

This TCR was sampled from a woman between 18 and 29 years old with acute COVID-19. This chain links TRBV12-3 or TRBV12-4 with TRBJ2-7; 8 bases fit TRBD2. Input material: PBMCs or T cells enriched from blood (not recorded which). DNA for the CDR3: TGTGCCAGCAGTTTACTAGCGGGCGAGCAGTACTTC. It is translated as CASSLLAGEQYF.